Only a few counts were recorded for the clone carrying this T cell receptor beta chain. Its antigen is still unknown. TCRdb re-analysed the 5' RACE reads in MiXCR, keeping a single row per CDR3 protein. The sample records approximately 32,000 distinct CDR3 sequences, about 3.9% being singletons. This sample is part of a study of early T cells in non-severe SARS-CoV-2 infection. The study, taken as a whole, reports: Anti-spike CD8 responses were favored in VDJdb matching, and private and CD4 specificities were missed.

The CDR3 is 13 amino acids. Germline V lookup: CDR1 SQVTM, CDR2 ANQGSEA. V was clipped by 6 bases and J by 2 bases, with 8 bases between them. The chain joins TRBV29-1 to TRBJ2-6; either TRBD1 or TRBD2 may supply D (6 bases each). The sequencing input was whole blood. The receptor was derived from an adult who was a healthcare worker with PCR-confirmed SARS-CoV-2 infection or an uninfected control (not recorded which). This chain's CDR3 is CSVGGAGANVLTF. The CDR3 region has the DNA TGCAGCGTGGGGGGCGCTGGGGCCAACGTCCTGACTTTC.